These T cell receptor beta chains were read from a single sample in a study of control samples from healthy donors and cancer patients. TCRdb keeps only in-frame clones here, not all; method: immunoSEQ multiplex PCR. The table lists tens of thousands of clones, more than 80% of them singletons. The sequencing input was blood. Every receptor here comes from a woman aged 25 to 39 in good health. CDR3s leave out the opening cysteine and the closing phenylalanine or tryptophan. Only part of the rows carry a size: once, few, many, or a class if the clone is expanded.

.,TRBJ2-3,TRBV4-2,ASSQDMAGGPTDTQY
.,TRBJ1-1,TRBV4-1,ASRGMDTEAF
.,TRBJ2-1,TRBV28,ASRGQGYNEQF
.,TRBJ1-4,TRBV10-1,ASSSGPGGNEKLF
.,TRBJ1-1,TRBV6-5,ASQTAVDTEAF
.,TRBJ1-4,TRBV24-1,ATSDSRQGGEKLF
.,TRBJ1-4,TRBV3-1/TRBV3-2,ASSQGSPSEKLF
.,TRBJ1-2,TRBV5-6,ASNDDRGYGYT
.,TRBJ2-7,TRBV3-1/TRBV3-2,ASSQVPLGRYEQY
.,TRBJ1-2,TRBV6-5,ASSSPTGGGYT
.,TRBJ2-7,TRBV4-1,ASSPFVGQVTALYEQY
.,TRBJ1-1,TRBV7-8,ASSREWDWAGMGQMNTEAF
few,TRBJ1-5,TRBV7-8,ASSRGTGLNQPQH
.,TRBJ2-1,TRBV5-4,ASRAGQGAPGPF
.,TRBJ2-2,TRBV12-3/TRBV12-4,ASSLLAGELF
once,TRBJ2-7,TRBV5-1,ASSSAGVFTYEQY
.,TRBJ2-7,TRBV28,ASSLLGTGLYEQY
.,TRBJ2-7,TRBV5-1,ASRDIYEQY
once,TRBJ1-1,TRBV7-9,ASSSSDRQAF
.,TRBJ2-7,TRBV4-2,ASSQDPGLASYEQY
.,TRBJ1-4,TRBV15,ATSSRTGGSEKLF
once,TRBJ1-2,TRBV16,ASSHGTGVNYGYT
.,TRBJ2-5,TRBV5-6,ASSSARRVGETQY
.,TRBJ1-1,TRBV30,AWSVLGGNTEAF
.,TRBJ1-2,TRBV24-1,ATSDRYSQSYGYT
.,TRBJ1-4,TRBV24-1,ATSDIRVGEKLF
.,TRBJ1-1,TRBV28,ASSPRTGVPEAF
.,TRBJ1-6,TRBV7-2,ASSLVAGRNNSPLH
.,TRBJ1-2,TRBV13,ASSPRTGIDYGYT
.,TRBJ2-2,TRBV27,ASSSGLTGELF
.,TRBJ2-7,TRBV7-9,ASSPWDTSYEQY
once,TRBJ1-5,TRBV7-9,ASSSTEGGQPQH
.,TRBJ2-2,TRBV28,ASSFGESGELF
.,TRBJ2-1,TRBV5-4,ASGPGAGEPEQF
.,TRBJ2-7,TRBV9,ASSEEGTRAYEQY
.,TRBJ1-1,TRBV19,ASISRGSPGTEAF
.,TRBJ1-6,TRBV18,ASSPRGGEGARLSLH
.,TRBJ1-4,TRBV5-1,ASSLQGRGEKLF
.,TRBJ2-3,TRBV5-4,ASSFKREASDTQY
.,TRBJ1-3,TRBV6-5,ASRSGVGSGNTIY
once,TRBJ1-4,TRBV12-3/TRBV12-4,ASSLTVEKLF
.,TRBJ1-5,TRBV19,ASSIRQGGNQPQH
.,TRBJ1-2,TRBV9,ASSVKGNYGYT
.,TRBJ2-1,TRBV5-1,ASSPTSAYNEQF
.,TRBJ2-1,TRBV20-1,SASNAEEYNEQF
.,TRBJ1-1,TRBV7-9,ASSDGTLEAF
.,TRBJ1-1,TRBV19,ASSIRHLGWEAEAF
.,TRBJ1-3,TRBV5-1,ASSFGTSGNTIY
.,TRBJ1-2,TRBV7-9,ASSPYDGNGYT
once,TRBJ1-5,TRBV19,ASYDRGYSNQPQH
.,TRBJ2-3,TRBV10-3,AISPTLYSGRESDTQY
.,TRBJ1-4,TRBV15,ATSRDLGATNEKLF
.,TRBJ1-5,TRBV6-5,ASRSMTGSNQPQH